This TCR beta chain derives from a study of shared clonotypes between healthy human individuals. Whole-study results and caveats: Apart from blood, nothing was sampled; tissue repertoires likely differ.

This clone was seen ten or more times. Its specificity is unknown. In the same sample, other DNA sequences code for this CDR3. The CDR3 extends over 15 amino acids. Germline trimming cut 3 bases from V and 4 bases from J; bases unmatched to any gene: 4. The germline CDR1 and CDR2 sequences are LNHDA and SQIVND (reference sequence). Generated by immunoSEQ multiplex PCR, the TCRdb table keeps only in-frame clones and is missing some. This sample has some 470,000 clones, with 70% to 80% found just once. This TCR came from a woman in her 40s in good health. Some clones in this sample may be carry-over from other donors' samples. This chain uses TRBV19 with TRBJ2-1; 9 bases line up with TRBD2. Material for sequencing was PBMCs. CDR3 amino acids: CASSIPGLAYNEQFF. The DNA of the CDR3 is TGTGCCAGTAGTATTCCGGGACTAGCTTACAATGAGCAGTTCTTC.